Shown below are 23 T cell receptor beta chains from a single sample sequenced in a study of T-cell reconstitution after alpha-beta-depleted transplantation in children. Preparing the TCRbeta library involved the use of unique molecular identifiers. Each CDR3 protein gets one entry after TCRdb re-called the PCR reads with MiXCR. The sample has some 830,000 distinct CDR3 sequences; under 20% are singletons. This material consisted of PBMCs, mostly from graft donor cells, taken 360 days after TCRalphabeta/CD19-depleted stem cell transplant. The receptors derive from a male patient between 5 and 17 years old who had a stem cell transplant for acute lymphoblastic leukemia, so the T cells may come from the graft donor.

On this clonotype itself: Just one base apart from a much larger clone, this may be a read error. This sequence joins TRBV28 and TRBJ2-7, with TRBD1 matching over 9 bases. There are 15 residues in the CDR3. Germline V CDR1 and CDR2: MDHEN, SYDVKM. J gave up 9 bases and V 7 bases, and 16 bases lay outside the gene matches. The CDR3: CASIPRTGAWRSQYF. The CDR3 nucleotides read TGTGCCAGCATTCCCCGGACAGGGGCATGGAGGTCGCAGTACTTC.

This clonotype showed up just a few times. The chain carries TRBV5-1 and TRBJ2-3, with 10 bases aligning to TRBD2. Germline values: CDR1 SGHRS, CDR2 YFSETQ. V dropped 2 bases and J dropped 1; count of bases not matched to a gene: 10. The CDR3 runs 18 residues. CDR3 protein: CASSFLAGVAYGTDTQYF. The CDR3 DNA follows: TGCGCCAGCAGCTTCCTAGCGGGAGTGGCTTACGGCACAGATACGCAGTATTTT.

Only a few counts were recorded for this clonotype. The rearrangement links TRBV29-1 to TRBJ1-1; D unresolved. Germline assignment: CDR1 SQVTM and CDR2 ANQGSEA. Trimming shortened V by 3 bases and J by 5 bases, and 13 bases separated the two germline ends. The CDR3 is made up of 13 amino acids. CDR3 sequence (DNA): TGCAGCGTTGACGTCAGGAGGTTTACTGAAGCTTTCTTT. Translated: CSVDVRRFTEAFF.

The rearrangement links TRBV5-5 to TRBJ1-1; 9 bases line up with TRBD1. Germline CDR1 SGHKS, CDR2 YYEKEE (reference sequence). Trimming removed 5 bases from V and 4 bases from J; junction bases left unmatched: 6. The CDR3 is 14 amino acids. CDR3: CASRPTGGFTEAFF. CDR3 bases: TGTGCCAGCAGACCTACAGGGGGCTTCACTGAAGCTTTCTTT.

This clonotype was found many times. The V gene is TRBV30, the J gene TRBJ2-1; 9 bases align to TRBD1. The CDR3 is made up of 15 amino acids. Germline-derived CDR1 and CDR2 are GTSNPN and SVGIG (reference sequence). Trimming cost V 3 bases and J 9 bases; bases outside gene matches: 12. The CDR3 is CAWRRGDRDVGEQFF. DNA of the CDR3: TGTGCCTGGAGGAGGGGGGACAGGGACGTTGGTGAGCAGTTCTTC.

Note on this clonotype: A read error may produce the germline difference seen at one junction end. The gene calls are TRBV2 and TRBJ2-7; 12 bases align to TRBD1. Looked up from germline, CDR1 is SNHLY and CDR2 is FYNNEI. The CDR3 consists of 18 residues. The CDR3 protein is CASSEGGTGGPIPYEQYF. The CDR3 nucleotides read TGTGCCAGCAGCGAAGGCGGGACAGGGGGCCCTATCCCCTACGAGCAGTACTTC.

J is TRBJ2-3 and V is TRBV10-1, with 7 bases lining up with TRBD1. The CDR3 has 16 residues. V was clipped by 3 bases and J by 4 bases; unmatched bases: 10. CDR1 and CDR2 from the germline V gene are WNHNN and SYGVQD (reference sequence). The CDR3 region is CASSEGGPGKADTQYF. DNA for the CDR3: TGCGCCAGCAGTGAAGGGGGCCCCGGGAAAGCAGATACGCAGTATTTT.

The chain is built from TRBV20-1 and TRBJ2-1, with 7 bases lining up with TRBD2. This CDR3 is 18 amino acids long. Trimming took 1 base from V and 3 from J; bases not matched to a gene: 15. Germline V CDR1 and CDR2: DFQATT, SNEGSKA (reference sequence). The CDR3: CSARGDPGPGLSYNEQFF. The DNA of the CDR3 is TGCAGTGCTAGAGGTGATCCGGGGCCGGGACTAAGCTACAATGAGCAGTTCTTC.

In its sample, this clonotype was seen many times. The chain joins TRBV11-1 to TRBJ2-2; D gene unclear. The length of the CDR3 is 15 residues. Germline loops: CDR1 SGHAT, CDR2 FQDESV (reference sequence). V lost 1 base, J lost 2 bases, and 8 bases lay in between. The CDR3 region is CASSLVSRNTGELFF. The CDR3 DNA reads TGTGCCAGCAGCTTAGTGTCCCGCAACACCGGGGAGCTGTTTTTT.

This clonotype has more than one count but fewer than ten. The CDR3 here is CSVKAGFYNEQFF. Written as DNA, the CDR3 is TGCAGCGTCAAAGCGGGGTTCTACAATGAGCAGTTCTTC. The rearrangement joins TRBV29-1 to TRBJ2-1; 7 bases align to TRBD2. This CDR3 is built from 13 residues. Germline V gene data show CDR1 as SQVTM and CDR2 as ANQGSEA. Losses at the gene ends were 6 bases for V and 3 bases for J; bases not matched to a gene: 5.

The chain employs TRBV20-1 and TRBJ2-1; TRBD2 matches 9 bases. The ends lost 0 bases at V and 6 bases at J; junction bases unmatched: 12. Germline CDR1 reads DFQATT; CDR2 reads SNEGSKA (reference sequence). The CDR3 has 17 amino acids. This chain's CDR3 is CSARDERKSGRINEQFF. The CDR3, as DNA: TGCAGTGCTAGAGATGAGAGGAAGAGCGGGAGGATCAATGAGCAGTTCTTC.

V and J are TRBV11-2 and TRBJ2-1; no clear D. The CDR3 is 14 amino acids. Germline loops: CDR1 SGHAT, CDR2 FQNNGV. V dropped 4 bases and J dropped 8 bases, with 15 bases sitting between them. The CDR3 bases are TGTGCCAGCAGCTCCCTCCTAAGGTTCCATGAGCAGTTCTTC. Amino acids: CASSSLLRFHEQFF. Together with reference TRBV11-2 and TRBJ2-1, the CDR3 gives the full variable domain: EAGVAQSPRYKIIEKRQSVAFWCNPISGHATLYWYQQILGQGPKLLIQFQNNGVVDDSQLPKDRFSAERLKGVDSTLKIQPAKLEDSAVYLCASSSLLRFHEQFFGPGTRLTVL.

The chain couples TRBV7-2 to TRBJ2-7; the D is unclear. The CDR3 length is 13 residues. The V end lost 1 base, the J end lost 3 bases, and 7 bases lay between the germline ends. Germline values: CDR1 SGHTA, CDR2 FQGNSA. This CDR3 reads CASSLVRHYEQYF. CDR3 sequence (DNA): TGTGCCAGCAGCTTAGTCCGGCACTACGAGCAGTACTTC. Drawing the rest from reference TRBV7-2 and TRBJ2-7, the complete variable domain is GAGVSQSPSNKVTEKGKDVELRCDPISGHTALYWYRQSLGQGLEFLIYFQGNSAPDKSGLPSDRFSAERTGGSVSTLTIQRTQQEDSAVYLCASSLVRHYEQYFGPGTRLTVT.

The rearrangement links TRBV20-1 to TRBJ2-1; TRBD2 matches at 14 bases. The J segment lost 9 bases and the V segment lost 5 bases, leaving 3 bases of the junction unmatched. CDR1 is DFQATT, CDR2 SNEGSKA, per germline (reference sequence). The length of the CDR3 is 13 residues. DNA of the CDR3: TGCAGTGCTCGGACTAGCGGGAGGAGTGAGCAGTTCTTC. Translating it yields CSARTSGRSEQFF.

This clonotype has more than one count but fewer than ten. The chain is built from TRBV14 and TRBJ2-6, with TRBD1 identical over 8 bases. CDR3 length: 17 amino acids. Trimming at V came to 6 bases and at J to 4 bases, leaving 11 bases not matched to a gene. Germline CDR1 reads SGHDN; CDR2 reads FVKESK. The CDR3 spells CASSGQGLATGANVLTF. The CDR3 region has the DNA TGTGCCAGCAGTGGACAGGGTTTGGCAACCGGGGCCAACGTCCTGACTTTC.

This clonotype was observed a few times. The chain combines TRBV12-3 or TRBV12-4 with TRBJ2-7; weak D call: TRBD1 (5 bases). This CDR3 contains 13 residues. Between the trimmed V and J ends, which lost 1 base and 7 bases, there was a span of 11 bases. In DNA, the CDR3 is TGTGCCAGCAGTTTAGGGCAACCAGGGGAGCAGTACTTC. This sequence encodes CASSLGQPGEQYF.

The genes are TRBV24-1 and TRBJ2-1, with D uncertain. Germline lookup yields CDR1 KGHDR and CDR2 SFDVKD. This CDR3 spans 14 amino acids. The V end was cut by 2 bases, the J end by 10 bases, with 14 bases between. CDR3 nucleotide sequence: TGTGCCACCAGTGATTCGGGCCTCGAAAGGGAGCAGTTCTTC. This gives the protein CATSDSGLEREQFF.

This clonotype turned up a few times. The V and J genes are TRBV3-1 and TRBJ2-7; 11 bases align to TRBD2. V trimming: 3 bases; J trimming: 4 bases; junction bases outside the gene matches: 8. The CDR3 has 16 amino acids. The germline V gene encodes CDR1 LGHDT and CDR2 YNNKEL (reference sequence). CDR3 sequence reads: CASSHSFGTSGYEQYF. The CDR3 bases are TGTGCCAGCAGCCATAGCTTCGGGACTAGCGGATACGAGCAGTACTTC.

This clonotype showed up just a few times. This chain uses TRBV6-1 with TRBJ2-5; D may be TRBD2 (6 bases). Germline loops: CDR1 MNHNS, CDR2 SASEGT. V dropped 6 bases and J dropped 1 base, with 18 bases sitting between them. The CDR3 totals 16 residues. The CDR3 DNA sequence: TGTGCCAGCAGCCCTCCTACACTAGCCTTCCAAGAGACCCAGTACTTC. It yields the protein CASSPPTLAFQETQYF.

The chain combines TRBV7-2 with TRBJ1-6, with no clear D. This CDR3 is 15 amino acids long. The ends were cut back, 6 bases at V and 5 bases at J, with 14 bases in the middle. From germline, CDR1 is SGHTA and CDR2 FQGNSA. The DNA of the CDR3 is TGTGCCAGCAGTCTGGTCCATGGGAATAATTCACCCCTCCACTTT. Protein sequence: CASSLVHGNNSPLHF.

This clonotype was picked up a small number of times. V gene TRBV12-3 or TRBV12-4 combines with J gene TRBJ1-2; unclear D gene. The CDR3 is made up of 14 amino acids. V was cut by 8 bases and J by 0 bases, with 13 bases left in between. The CDR3 region has the DNA TGTGCCAGCGCTAGAGTGCCGGCTAACTATGGCTACACCTTC. Its translation: CASARVPANYGYTF.

The table lists this clonotype with a few counts. This rearrangement joins TRBV6-2 or TRBV6-3 to TRBJ1-1; 7 positions agree with TRBD1. Germline values: CDR1 MNHEY, CDR2 SVGEGT. Trimming removed 5 bases from V and 3 bases from J; junction bases left unmatched: 6. The CDR3 has 14 residues. The chain's CDR3 is CASSTGVRYTEAFF. DNA of the CDR3: TGTGCCAGCAGTACAGGGGTAAGGTACACTGAAGCTTTCTTT.

In its sample, this clonotype was seen a few times. This chain uses TRBV7-9 with TRBJ2-5, with D tentatively TRBD1 or TRBD2 (5 bases each). This CDR3 is built from 17 residues. Germline V gene data show CDR1 as SEHNR and CDR2 as FQNEAQ (reference sequence). Trimming left V 5 bases short and J 2 bases short, with 21 bases between. As DNA, the CDR3 is TGTGCCAGCAGCCCTTCGGGGCCCAGGGTAGGGCAAGAGACCCAGTACTTC. Residues: CASSPSGPRVGQETQYF.